This T cell receptor (beta chain) stems from a study of shared clonotypes between healthy human individuals. CD8 cells regarded as naive lacked CD45RO, were positively chosen for CCR7, and omitted terminally differentiated effector memory CD45RA+ cells. The V and J ends lost 8 bases and 6 bases, in that order; junction bases with no gene match: 7. This CDR3 spans 14 amino acids. Germline CDR1 and CDR2: MNHEY and SMNVEV (reference sequence). Sequenced by immunoSEQ multiplex PCR; TCRdb stores in-frame clones only, minus some. This table holds 630,000 or so clones, 95% to 98% found once. The sequence was collected from a young man in good health. The sequencing input was naive CD8+ T cells sorted from blood. V is TRBV27 and J is TRBJ2-5; 12 positions agree with TRBD2. Written as DNA, the CDR3 is TGTGCCAGCCGTCTAGCGGGAGGGCCGCAGACCCAGTACTTC. It translates to CASRLAGGPQTQYF.